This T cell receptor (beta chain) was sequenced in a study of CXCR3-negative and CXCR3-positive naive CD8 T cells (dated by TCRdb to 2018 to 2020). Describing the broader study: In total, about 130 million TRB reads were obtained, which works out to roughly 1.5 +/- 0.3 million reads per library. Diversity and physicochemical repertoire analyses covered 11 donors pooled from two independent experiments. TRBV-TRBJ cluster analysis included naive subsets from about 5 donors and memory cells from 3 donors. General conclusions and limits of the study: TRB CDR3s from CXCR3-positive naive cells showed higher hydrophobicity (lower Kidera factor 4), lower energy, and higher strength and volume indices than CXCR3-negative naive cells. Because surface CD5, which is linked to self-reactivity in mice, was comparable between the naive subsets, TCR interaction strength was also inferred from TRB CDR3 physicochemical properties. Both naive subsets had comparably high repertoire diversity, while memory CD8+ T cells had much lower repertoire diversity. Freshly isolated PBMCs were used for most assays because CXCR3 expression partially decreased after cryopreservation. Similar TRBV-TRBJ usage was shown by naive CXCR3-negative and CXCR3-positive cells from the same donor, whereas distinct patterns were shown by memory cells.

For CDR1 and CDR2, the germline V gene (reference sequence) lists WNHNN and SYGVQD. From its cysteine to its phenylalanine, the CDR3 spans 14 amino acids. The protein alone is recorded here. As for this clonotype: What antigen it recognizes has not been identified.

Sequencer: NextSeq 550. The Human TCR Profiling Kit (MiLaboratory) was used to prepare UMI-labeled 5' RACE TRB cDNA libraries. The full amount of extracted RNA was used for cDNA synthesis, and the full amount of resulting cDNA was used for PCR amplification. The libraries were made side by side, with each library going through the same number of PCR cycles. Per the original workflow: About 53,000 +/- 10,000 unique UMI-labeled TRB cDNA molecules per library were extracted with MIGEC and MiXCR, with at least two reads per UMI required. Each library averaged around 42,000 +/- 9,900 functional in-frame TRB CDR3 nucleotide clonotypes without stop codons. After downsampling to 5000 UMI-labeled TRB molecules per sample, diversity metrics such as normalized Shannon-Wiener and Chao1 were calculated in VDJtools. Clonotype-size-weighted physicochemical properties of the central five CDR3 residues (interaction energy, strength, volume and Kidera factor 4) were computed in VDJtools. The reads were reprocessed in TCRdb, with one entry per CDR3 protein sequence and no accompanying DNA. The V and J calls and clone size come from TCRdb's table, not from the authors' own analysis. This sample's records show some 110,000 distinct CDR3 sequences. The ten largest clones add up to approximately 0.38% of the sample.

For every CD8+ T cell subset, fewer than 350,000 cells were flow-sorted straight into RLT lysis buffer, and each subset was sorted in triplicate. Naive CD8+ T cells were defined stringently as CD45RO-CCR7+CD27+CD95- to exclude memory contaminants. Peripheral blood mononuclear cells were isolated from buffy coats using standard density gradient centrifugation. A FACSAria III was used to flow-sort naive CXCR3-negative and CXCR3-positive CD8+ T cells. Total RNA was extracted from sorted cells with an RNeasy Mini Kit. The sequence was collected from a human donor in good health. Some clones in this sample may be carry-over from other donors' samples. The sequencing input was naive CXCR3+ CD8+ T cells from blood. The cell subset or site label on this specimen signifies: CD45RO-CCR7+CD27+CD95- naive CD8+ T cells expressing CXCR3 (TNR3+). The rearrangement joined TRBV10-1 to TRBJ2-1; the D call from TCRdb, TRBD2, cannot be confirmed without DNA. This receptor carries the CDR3 CASSEGLGAGEQFF.